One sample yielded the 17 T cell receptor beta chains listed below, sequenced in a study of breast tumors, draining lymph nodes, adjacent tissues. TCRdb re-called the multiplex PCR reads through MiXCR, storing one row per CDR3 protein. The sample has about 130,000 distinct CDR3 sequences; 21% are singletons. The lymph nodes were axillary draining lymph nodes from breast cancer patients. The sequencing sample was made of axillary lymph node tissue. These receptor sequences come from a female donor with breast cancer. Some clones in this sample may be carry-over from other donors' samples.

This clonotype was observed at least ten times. CDR3 amino acids: CASSGGASNSPLHF. DNA for the CDR3: TGTGCCAGCAGTGGTGGAGCTTCTAATTCACCCCTCCACTTT. The chain has TRBV2 and TRBJ1-6; D not certain. V was shortened by 4 bases and J by 6 bases, with 10 bases between the two germline ends. Per the germline V gene, CDR1 is SNHLY and CDR2 is FYNNEI. The CDR3 sequence is 14 residues long.

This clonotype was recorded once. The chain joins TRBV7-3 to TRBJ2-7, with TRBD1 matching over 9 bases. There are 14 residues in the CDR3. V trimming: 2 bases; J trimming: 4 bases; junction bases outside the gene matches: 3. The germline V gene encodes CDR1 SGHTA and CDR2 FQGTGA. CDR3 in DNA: TGTGCCAGCAGCTTATGGGACAGGGTGTACGAGCAGTACTTC. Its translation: CASSLWDRVYEQYF.

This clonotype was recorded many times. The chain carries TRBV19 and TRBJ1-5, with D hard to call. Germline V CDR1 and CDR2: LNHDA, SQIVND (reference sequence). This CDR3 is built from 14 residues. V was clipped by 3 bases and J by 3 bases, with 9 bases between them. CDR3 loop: CASSMRQYNQPQHF. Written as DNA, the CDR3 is TGTGCCAGTAGTATGAGGCAGTACAATCAGCCCCAGCATTTT.

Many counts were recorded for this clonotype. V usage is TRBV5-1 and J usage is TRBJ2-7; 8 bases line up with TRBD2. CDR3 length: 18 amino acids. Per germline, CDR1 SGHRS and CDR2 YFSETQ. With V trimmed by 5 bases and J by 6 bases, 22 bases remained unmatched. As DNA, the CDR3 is TGCGCCAGCAGGGAACGGGTCTCACCGGGGGGGGCCCTGGCCGAGCAGTACTTC. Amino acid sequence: CASRERVSPGGALAEQYF.

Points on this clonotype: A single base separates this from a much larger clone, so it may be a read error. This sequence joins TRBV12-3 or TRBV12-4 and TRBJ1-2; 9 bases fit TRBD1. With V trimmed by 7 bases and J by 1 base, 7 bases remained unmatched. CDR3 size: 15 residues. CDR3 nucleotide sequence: TGTGCCAGCAAATCAAACAGGGGGCGTAACTATGGCTACACCTTC. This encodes CASKSNRGRNYGYTF.

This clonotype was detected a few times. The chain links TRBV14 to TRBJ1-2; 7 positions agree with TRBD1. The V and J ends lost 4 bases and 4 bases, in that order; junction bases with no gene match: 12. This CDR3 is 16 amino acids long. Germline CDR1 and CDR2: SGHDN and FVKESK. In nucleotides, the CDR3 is TGTGCCAGCAGCCGACTCGGGACAGTTGATGGCTATGGCTACACCTTC. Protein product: CASSRLGTVDGYGYTF.

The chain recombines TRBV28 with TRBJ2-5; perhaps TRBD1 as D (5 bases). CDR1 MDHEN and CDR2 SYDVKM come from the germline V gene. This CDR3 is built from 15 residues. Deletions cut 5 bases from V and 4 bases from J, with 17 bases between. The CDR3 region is CASSVRVGGRETQYF. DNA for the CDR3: TGTGCCAGCAGTGTCAGGGTCGGCGGACGAGAGACCCAGTACTTC. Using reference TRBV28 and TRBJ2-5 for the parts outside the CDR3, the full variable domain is DVKVTQSSRYLVKRTGEKVFLECVQDMDHENMFWYRQDPGLGLRLIYFSYDVKMKEKGDIPEGYSVSREKKERFSLILESASTNQTSMYLCASSVRVGGRETQYFGPGTRLLVL.

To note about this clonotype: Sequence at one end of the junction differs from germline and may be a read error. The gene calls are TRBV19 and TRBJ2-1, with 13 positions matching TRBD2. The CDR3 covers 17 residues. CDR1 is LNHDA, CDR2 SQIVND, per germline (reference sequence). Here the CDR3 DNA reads TGTGGCAGTAGTCAACCTAAAGGACTAGCGGGAGCGCGCGAGCAGTTCTTC. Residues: CGSSQPKGLAGAREQFF.

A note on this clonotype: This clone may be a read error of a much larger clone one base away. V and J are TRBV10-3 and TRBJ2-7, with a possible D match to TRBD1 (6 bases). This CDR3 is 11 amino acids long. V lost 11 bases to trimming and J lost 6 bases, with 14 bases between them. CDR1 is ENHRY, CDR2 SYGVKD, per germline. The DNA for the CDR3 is TGTGCCGCAGGGACAAGTAGCGAGCAGTACTTC. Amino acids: CAAGTSSEQYF.

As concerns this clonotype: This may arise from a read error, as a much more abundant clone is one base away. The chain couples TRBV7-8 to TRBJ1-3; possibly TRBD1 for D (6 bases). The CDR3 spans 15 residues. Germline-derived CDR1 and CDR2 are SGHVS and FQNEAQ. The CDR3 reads CASSLTGARGNTIHF. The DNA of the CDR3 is TGTGCCAGCAGCCTTACGGGGGCTAGAGGAAACACCATACATTTT.

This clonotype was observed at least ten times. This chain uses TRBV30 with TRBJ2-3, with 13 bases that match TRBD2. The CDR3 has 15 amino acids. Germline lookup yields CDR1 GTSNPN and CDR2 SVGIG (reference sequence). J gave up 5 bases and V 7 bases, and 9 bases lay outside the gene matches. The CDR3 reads CASITSGRAKDTQYF. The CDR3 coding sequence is TGTGCCTCGATCACTAGCGGGAGGGCCAAAGATACGCAGTATTTT.

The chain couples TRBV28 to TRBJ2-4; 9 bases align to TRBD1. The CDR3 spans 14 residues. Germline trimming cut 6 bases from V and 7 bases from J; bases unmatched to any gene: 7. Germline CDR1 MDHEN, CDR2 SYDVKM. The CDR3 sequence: CASRKQGAGNIQYF. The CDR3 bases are TGTGCCAGCAGGAAACAGGGGGCTGGGAACATTCAGTACTTC.

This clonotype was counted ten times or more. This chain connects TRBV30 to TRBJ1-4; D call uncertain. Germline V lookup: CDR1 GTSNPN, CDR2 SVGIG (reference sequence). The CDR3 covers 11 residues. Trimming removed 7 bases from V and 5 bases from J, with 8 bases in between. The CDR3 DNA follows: TGTGCCTTCGGGGTCAATGAAAAACTGTTTTTT. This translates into CAFGVNEKLFF.

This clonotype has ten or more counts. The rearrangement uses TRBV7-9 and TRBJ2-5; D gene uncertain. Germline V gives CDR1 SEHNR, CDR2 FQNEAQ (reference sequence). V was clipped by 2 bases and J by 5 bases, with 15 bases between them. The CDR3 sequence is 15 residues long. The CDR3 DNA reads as TGTGCCAGCAGCTTAATCGAGGCGGTTCGGGAGACCCAGTACTTC. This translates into CASSLIEAVRETQYF.

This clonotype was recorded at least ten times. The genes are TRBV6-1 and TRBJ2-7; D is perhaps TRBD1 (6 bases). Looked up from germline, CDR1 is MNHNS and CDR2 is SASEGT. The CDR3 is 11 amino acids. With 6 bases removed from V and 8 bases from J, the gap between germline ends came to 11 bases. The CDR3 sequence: CASRGTPKQYF. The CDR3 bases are TGTGCCAGCAGGGGGACACCGAAGCAGTACTTC.

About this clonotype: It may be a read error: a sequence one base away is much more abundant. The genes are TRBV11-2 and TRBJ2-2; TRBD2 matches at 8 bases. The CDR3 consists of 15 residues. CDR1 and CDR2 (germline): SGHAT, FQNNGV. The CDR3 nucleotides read TGTGCCAGCAGCAGAGCGGGGGTGGGGACCGGGGAGCTGTGTTTT. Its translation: CASSRAGVGTGELCF.

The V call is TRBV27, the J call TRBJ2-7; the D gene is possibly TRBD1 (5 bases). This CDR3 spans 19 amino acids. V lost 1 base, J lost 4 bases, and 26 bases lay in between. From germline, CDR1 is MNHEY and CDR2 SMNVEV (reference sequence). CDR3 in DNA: TGTGCCAGCAGTTTATTGGGTGACAGTGCCAAATTCAAAACTTACGAGCAGTACTTC. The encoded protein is CASSLLGDSAKFKTYEQYF.